A selection of T cell receptor beta chains follows, all from one sample in a study of T cells after yellow fever vaccination. TCRdb independently ran MiXCR on the 5' RACE reads; one entry per CDR3 protein. Of around 50,000 distinct CDR3 sequences listed, less than 9% are singletons. Sequencing was performed on CD8+ T cells sorted from PBMCs, taken approximately 15 days after the first yellow fever vaccination. Every receptor here comes from a man between 18 and 35 years old who received the YFV17D yellow fever vaccine. The CDR3 runs from the conserved cysteine through the conserved F or W. Each record gives: D gene, clone size, V gene, J gene, CDR3 protein, CDR3 DNA. D genes are given only for firm matches. Clone size is stated in some rows and not others, as once, few, many or a class when expanded.

D gene: TRBD1
clone size: many
V gene: TRBV27
J gene: TRBJ2-1
CDR3 protein: CASRTIRRGLGNVENEQFF
CDR3 DNA: TGTGCCAGCCGGACAATTCGCAGGGGGCTGGGGAATGTGGAAAATGAGCAGTTCTTC

D gene: NA
clone size: many
V gene: TRBV5-6
J gene: TRBJ2-3
CDR3 protein: CASSFSHTRADTQYF
CDR3 DNA: TGTGCCAGCAGCTTTTCCCACACGCGGGCCGATACGCAGTATTTT

D gene: TRBD2
clone size: few
V gene: TRBV30
J gene: TRBJ2-1
CDR3 protein: CAWYTSGGRYNEQFF
CDR3 DNA: TGTGCCTGGTATACTAGCGGGGGGCGTTACAATGAGCAGTTCTTC

D gene: NA
clone size: many
V gene: TRBV7-9
J gene: TRBJ1-5
CDR3 protein: CASSLAGTMEPQHF
CDR3 DNA: TGTGCCAGCAGCTTAGCGGGCACCATGGAGCCCCAGCATTTT

D gene: NA
clone size: many
V gene: TRBV18
J gene: TRBJ2-3
CDR3 protein: CASSPGSRAEDTQYF
CDR3 DNA: TGTGCCAGCTCACCCGGGTCCCGTGCGGAAGATACGCAGTATTTT

D gene: TRBD2
clone size: few
V gene: TRBV6-5
J gene: TRBJ2-5
CDR3 protein: CASSYSSSGVETQYF
CDR3 DNA: TGTGCCAGCAGTTACTCGTCTAGCGGGGTTGAGACCCAGTACTTC

D gene: NA
clone size: NA
V gene: TRBV20-1
J gene: TRBJ1-3
CDR3 protein: CSASPPGVSGNTIYF
CDR3 DNA: TGCAGTGCTAGCCCCCCAGGGGTCTCTGGAAACACCATATATTTT

D gene: NA
clone size: many
V gene: TRBV7-9
J gene: TRBJ2-7
CDR3 protein: CASSGGPMFSYEQYF
CDR3 DNA: TGTGCCAGCAGTGGGGGGCCGATGTTCTCCTACGAGCAGTACTTC

D gene: NA
clone size: many
V gene: TRBV7-2
J gene: TRBJ2-1
CDR3 protein: CASSFGGPYNEQFF
CDR3 DNA: TGTGCCAGCAGCTTCGGGGGCCCCTACAATGAGCAGTTCTTC

D gene: NA
clone size: medium-sized
V gene: TRBV7-2
J gene: TRBJ2-7
CDR3 protein: CASSPHGGAEQYF
CDR3 DNA: TGTGCCAGCAGCCCCCATGGCGGGGCCGAGCAGTACTTC

D gene: NA
clone size: many
V gene: TRBV7-9
J gene: TRBJ2-6
CDR3 protein: CASSQQRVSGANVLTF
CDR3 DNA: TGTGCCAGCAGCCAACAGAGGGTCTCTGGGGCCAACGTCCTGACTTTC

D gene: TRBD1
clone size: many
V gene: TRBV28
J gene: TRBJ1-2
CDR3 protein: CASSLSAGGFGYTF
CDR3 DNA: TGTGCCAGCAGTTTATCGGCAGGGGGCTTTGGCTACACCTTC

D gene: TRBD2
clone size: many
V gene: TRBV27
J gene: TRBJ2-1
CDR3 protein: CASSLGGGAGNEQFF
CDR3 DNA: TGTGCCAGCAGTTTAGGCGGGGGGGCAGGCAATGAGCAGTTCTTC

D gene: NA
clone size: many
V gene: TRBV5-6
J gene: TRBJ2-7
CDR3 protein: CASRLGRTYEQYF
CDR3 DNA: TGTGCCAGCCGCTTAGGACGGACCTACGAGCAGTACTTC

D gene: NA
clone size: many
V gene: TRBV6-5
J gene: TRBJ1-1
CDR3 protein: CASSLHRDGRWEAFF
CDR3 DNA: TGTGCCAGCAGTTTACACAGGGACGGACGCTGGGAAGCTTTCTTT

D gene: NA
clone size: many
V gene: TRBV6-5
J gene: TRBJ2-2
CDR3 protein: CASSYDRIELFF
CDR3 DNA: TGTGCCAGCAGTTACGACCGGATAGAGCTGTTTTTT

D gene: NA
clone size: NA
V gene: TRBV3-1
J gene: TRBJ2-2
CDR3 protein: CASSPDSTNTGELFF
CDR3 DNA: TGTGCCAGCAGCCCGGACAGCACGAACACCGGGGAGCTGTTTTTT

D gene: NA
clone size: NA
V gene: TRBV10-3
J gene: TRBJ2-7
CDR3 protein: CAISESTPYQTGGEREQYF
CDR3 DNA: TGTGCCATCAGTGAGTCGACTCCATACCAGACAGGAGGGGAAAGGGAGCAGTACTTC

D gene: NA
clone size: few
V gene: TRBV5-4
J gene: TRBJ1-1
CDR3 protein: CASSYIDTEAFF
CDR3 DNA: TGTGCCAGCAGCTACATCGATACTGAAGCTTTCTTT